Sequencing of this T cell receptor (beta chain) was carried out in a study of T cell responses to AZD1222 COVID-19 vaccine. Clones were sequenced by immunoSEQ multiplex PCR, and TCRdb holds only the in-frame ones, with some missing. The sample consists of 130,000 to 150,000 clones, 80% to 95% of them appearing once. Germline values: CDR1 ENHRY, CDR2 SYGVKD. This CDR3 region has 15 residues. The V gene lost 0 bases and the J gene lost 10 bases, with 16 bases spanning the gap. The source was peripheral blood, collected on day 0 of AZD1222 vaccination. The V and J genes are TRBV10-3 and TRBJ2-1; D is tentatively TRBD1 or TRBD2 (5 bases each). The sequence came from an adult in good health. CDR3 DNA: TGTGCCATCAGTGAGTCGAAGGGACGGCAGTGGGAGCAGTTCTTC. Translating it yields CAISESKGRQWEQFF.